This TCR beta chain stems from a study of blood T cell repertoires in COVID-19. CDR1 and CDR2 (germline): SGHTA, FQGNSA. The CDR3 has 13 residues. V was cut by 5 bases and J by 4 bases, with 11 bases left in between. Clones were read by immunoSEQ multiplex PCR, and TCRdb kept only the in-frame ones, dropping some. The sample holds around 440,000 clones, about 87% seen once. Sequences were obtained from peripheral blood. The sequence derives from a woman aged 50 to 60 with COVID-19, enrolled during active disease. This chain joins TRBV7-2 and TRBJ1-2, with a possible D match to TRBD1 (5 bases). The chain's CDR3 is CASSPQGSYGYTF. CDR3 in DNA: TGTGCCAGCAGCCCGCAGGGCTCCTATGGCTACACCTTC.